The 24 T cell receptor beta chains given below trace back to one sample, sequenced in a study of control samples from healthy donors and cancer patients. The assay was immunoSEQ multiplex PCR, and TCRdb's table has in-frame clones only and misses some. The sample contains approximately 160,000 clones, 93% of which appear only once. The sample comprised blood. The receptors were gathered from a woman aged 55-69 years in good health.

This sequence joins TRBV5-8 and TRBJ2-5; D possibly corresponds to TRBD2 (6 bases). V was cut by 4 bases and J by 1 base, with 17 bases left in between. CDR3 length equals 16 residues. Germline values: CDR1 SGHTS, CDR2 YDEGEE. CDR3 bases: TGTGCCAGCAGCCAGCGGAGGACCGGGAGCCAAGAGACCCAGTACTTC. Translating gives CASSQRRTGSQETQYF.

This chain connects TRBV5-1 to TRBJ1-4; D remains ambiguous. Trimming removed 0 bases from V and 5 bases from J, with 5 bases in between. Looked up from germline, CDR1 is SGHRS and CDR2 is YFSETQ. The CDR3 has 13 residues. The CDR3 reads CASSLGLNEKLFF. The CDR3, as DNA: TGCGCCAGCAGCTTGGGCCTCAATGAAAAACTGTTTTTT. The full variable domain, completed using reference TRBV5-1 and TRBJ1-4, is KAGVTQTPRYLIKTRGQQVTLSCSPISGHRSVSWYQQTPGQGLQFLFEYFSETQRNKGNFPGRFSGRQFSNSRSEMNVSTLELGDSALYLCASSLGLNEKLFFGSGTQLSVL.

The J gene is TRBJ1-3, the V gene TRBV5-1, with D hard to call. CDR1 and CDR2 (germline): SGHRS, YFSETQ. This CDR3 is built from 15 residues. Trimming removed 0 bases from V and 4 bases from J, with 11 bases in between. The CDR3 DNA sequence: TGCGCCAGCAGCTTGGAGGGTGGACTAGGAAACACCATATATTTT. Amino acids: CASSLEGGLGNTIYF. Based on the CDR3 plus reference TRBV5-1 and TRBJ1-3, the full variable domain is KAGVTQTPRYLIKTRGQQVTLSCSPISGHRSVSWYQQTPGQGLQFLFEYFSETQRNKGNFPGRFSGRQFSNSRSEMNVSTLELGDSALYLCASSLEGGLGNTIYFGEGSWLTVV.

V is TRBV6-2 or TRBV6-3 and J is TRBJ1-5; the D is unclear. Germline assignment: CDR1 MNHEY and CDR2 SVGEGT. With 6 bases removed from V and 6 bases from J, the gap between germline ends came to 9 bases. This CDR3 region has 12 residues. In DNA form, the CDR3 reads TGTGCCAGCAGCCCCTTTGGTCAGCCCCAGCATTTT. It specifies CASSPFGQPQHF.

The chain recombines TRBV4-1 with TRBJ1-1, with no clear D. The CDR3 totals 14 residues. CDR1 MGHRA and CDR2 YSYEKL come from the germline V gene. V dropped 0 bases and J dropped 4 bases, with 9 bases sitting between them. Here the CDR3 reads CASSQDRSPTEAFF. The CDR3 DNA reads TGCGCCAGCAGCCAAGATCGGAGCCCCACTGAAGCTTTCTTT.

The V call is TRBV3-1 (or the pseudogene TRBV3-2), the J call TRBJ2-2; the D call may be TRBD1 or TRBD2 (6 bases each). This CDR3 has 17 amino acids. In germline, CDR1 is LGHDT, CDR2 YNNKEL (reference sequence). The V end was cut by 0 bases, the J end by 4 bases, with 15 bases between. This CDR3 reads CASSQDGGGASTGELFF. CDR3 DNA: TGTGCCAGCAGCCAAGACGGAGGGGGAGCGAGCACCGGGGAGCTGTTTTTT.

The rearrangement uses TRBV7-2 and TRBJ2-7; TRBD2 matches 10 bases. The V and J ends lost 0 bases and 4 bases, in that order; junction bases with no gene match: 3. Germline CDR1 SGHTA, CDR2 FQGNSA. The CDR3 has 15 amino acids. In DNA, the CDR3 is TGTGCCAGCAGCTTAGCTAGCGGGGGGATATACGAGCAGTACTTC. Protein sequence: CASSLASGGIYEQYF. The full variable domain, with the rest looked up from reference TRBV7-2 and TRBJ2-7, is GAGVSQSPSNKVTEKGKDVELRCDPISGHTALYWYRQSLGQGLEFLIYFQGNSAPDKSGLPSDRFSAERTGGSVSTLTIQRTQQEDSAVYLCASSLASGGIYEQYFGPGTRLTVT.

The rearrangement links TRBV12-5 to TRBJ2-7; D is uncertain. In germline, CDR1 is LGHNT, CDR2 FRNRAP. V lost 6 bases, J lost 2 bases, and 11 bases lay in between. The CDR3 is made up of 13 amino acids. The CDR3 coding sequence is TGTGCTAGTGGGTCGTTGGGCCCCTACGAGCAGTACTTC. As protein: CASGSLGPYEQYF.

The V and J genes are TRBV24-1 and TRBJ2-1; weak D call: TRBD2 (5 bases). This CDR3 is 16 amino acids long. Germline CDR1 KGHDR, CDR2 SFDVKD. The germline V and J ends were trimmed by 5 bases and 6 bases, with 19 bases remaining between them. This CDR3 is CATSVGAGHDFNEQFF. The CDR3 nucleotides read TGTGCCACCAGTGTAGGTGCGGGCCATGACTTCAATGAGCAGTTCTTC.

V gene TRBV5-6 combines with J gene TRBJ1-4; possibly TRBD1 for D (6 bases). CDR1 is SGHDT, CDR2 YYEEEE, per germline. The CDR3 sequence is 15 residues long. Trimming removed 3 bases from V and 7 bases from J, with 16 bases in between. In DNA form, the CDR3 reads TGTGCCAGCAGCTCTACCAAGGACAGTGGTGAAAAACTGTTTTTT. Protein: CASSSTKDSGEKLFF.

The gene calls are TRBV12-3 or TRBV12-4 and TRBJ1-1; 7 bases fit TRBD1. This CDR3 region has 13 residues. Germline trimming cut 8 bases from V and 1 base from J; bases unmatched to any gene: 4. The CDR3 nucleotides read TGTGCCAGCGGTGGGACAGAGAACACTGAAGCTTTCTTT. Its protein is CASGGTENTEAFF.

The chain links TRBV6-4 to TRBJ1-1; 7 bases are shared with TRBD1. The length of the CDR3 is 13 residues. The J segment lost 4 bases and the V segment lost 6 bases, leaving 5 bases of the junction unmatched. Germline V CDR1 and CDR2: MRHNA, SNTAGT. The CDR3 region is CASSGQEGTEAFF. CDR3 sequence (DNA): TGTGCCAGCAGCGGACAGGAGGGCACTGAAGCTTTCTTT.

The CDR3: CASTSGHSGASTEAFF. The CDR3, as DNA: TGCGCCAGCACCTCTGGACACTCAGGGGCAAGCACTGAAGCTTTCTTT. The chain employs TRBV5-1 and TRBJ1-1; possibly TRBD1 for D (6 bases). The CDR3 totals 16 residues. Deletions cut 6 bases from V and 4 bases from J, with 22 bases between. Per the germline V gene, CDR1 is SGHRS and CDR2 is YFSETQ.

This clone has only one observation. The gene calls are TRBV15 and TRBJ2-5; 8 nucleotides match TRBD2. The V segment lost 1 base and the J segment 2 bases; nucleotides outside the gene matches: 3. CDR3 size: 15 residues. Per the germline V gene, CDR1 is LNHNV and CDR2 is YYDKDF (reference sequence). The CDR3 DNA reads as TGTGCCACCAGCAGAGCGGGAGGGGCGCAAGAGACCCAGTACTTC. This translates into CATSRAGGAQETQYF.

The CDR3 sequence: CASTQGSFNEQYF. CDR3 nucleotide sequence: TGTGCCAGCACCCAGGGGTCATTCAACGAGCAGTACTTC. This chain uses TRBV6-5 with TRBJ2-7; a weak D match, TRBD1 (6 bases). CDR1 and CDR2 from the germline V gene are MNHEY and SVGAGI. V lost 7 bases, J lost 5 bases, and 15 bases lay in between. The CDR3 extends over 13 amino acids.

This chain connects TRBV29-1 to TRBJ2-3, with 8 bases lining up with TRBD1. Germline V gene lookup returns CDR1 SQVTM and CDR2 ANQGSEA. The CDR3 covers 15 residues. V trimming: 2 bases; J trimming: 2 bases; junction bases outside the gene matches: 6. CDR3 DNA sequence: TGCAGCGTTGAACTTGGACAGGGAAACACAGATACGCAGTATTTT. Translated, it gives CSVELGQGNTDTQYF.

The rearrangement joins TRBV11-2 to TRBJ2-1; TRBD2 matches 11 bases. V dropped 4 bases and J dropped 0; count of bases not matched to a gene: 11. Germline CDR1 SGHAT, CDR2 FQNNGV. The CDR3 runs to 19 residues. CDR3 nucleotide sequence: TGTGCCAGCAGCTACCCTCTAGCGGGGGGTCTAAGCTCCTACAATGAGCAGTTCTTC. Amino acids: CASSYPLAGGLSSYNEQFF.

The rearrangement uses TRBV7-9 and TRBJ1-5; no clear D. V was clipped by 1 base and J by 3 bases, with 7 bases between them. Germline values: CDR1 SEHNR, CDR2 FQNEAQ (reference sequence). This CDR3 has 14 residues. CDR3 nucleotides: TGTGCCAGCAGCTTAGGCACGGCCAATCAGCCCCAGCATTTT. Encoded protein: CASSLGTANQPQHF.

The chain carries TRBV4-3 and TRBJ2-5; TRBD2 is a possible D gene (5 bases). V lost 4 bases, J lost 4 bases, and 16 bases lay in between. Per the germline V gene, CDR1 is LGHNA and CDR2 is YSLEER. The CDR3 contains 15 residues. CDR3 sequence: CASSPRVEGLETQYF. As DNA, the CDR3 is TGCGCCAGCAGCCCCCGTGTCGAGGGCTTAGAGACCCAGTACTTC.

J is TRBJ1-2 and V is TRBV4-1; D remains ambiguous. The CDR3 sequence is 17 residues long. The V end was cut by 3 bases, the J end by 4 bases, with 21 bases between. Germline V gene data show CDR1 as MGHRA and CDR2 as YSYEKL. The CDR3: CASSHGWLRVPGYGYTF. In nucleotides, the CDR3 is TGCGCCAGCAGCCACGGTTGGCTTCGGGTGCCTGGCTATGGCTACACCTTC.

The chain employs TRBV9 and TRBJ2-3; D is undetermined. CDR3 length: 15 amino acids. Trimming stripped 0 bases from V and 5 bases from J, with 13 bases between. The germline V gene encodes CDR1 SGDLS and CDR2 YYNGEE. CDR3 in DNA: TGTGCCAGCAGCGTAGTGGTATCAAAGGGAGATACGCAGTATTTT. It codes for CASSVVVSKGDTQYF.

The chain employs TRBV18 and TRBJ2-5; D is uncertain. The CDR3 loop spans 14 amino acids. Between the trimmed V and J ends, which lost 6 bases and 4 bases, there was a span of 15 bases. Germline V gives CDR1 KGHSH, CDR2 LQKENI. CDR3 bases: TGTGCCAGCTCCCCCACGGGCAGTAGAGAGACCCAGTACTTC. This sequence encodes CASSPTGSRETQYF. The whole variable domain, filled in from reference TRBV18 and TRBJ2-5, reads NAGVMQNPRHLVRRRGQEARLRCSPMKGHSHVYWYRQLPEEGLKFMVYLQKENIIDESGMPKERFSAEFPKEGPSILRIQQVVRGDSAAYFCASSPTGSRETQYFGPGTRLLVL.

The chain links TRBV4-3 to TRBJ2-1; D remains unclear. V lost 4 bases and J 9 bases, leaving 16 bases between the germline ends. CDR3 length: 14 residues. Germline CDR1 reads LGHNA; CDR2 reads YSLEER. The CDR3 protein is CASSPRLSSGEQFF. As DNA, the CDR3 is TGCGCCAGCAGCCCAAGATTAAGTAGTGGTGAGCAGTTCTTC.

This chain uses TRBV6-2 or TRBV6-3 with TRBJ2-5, with a tentative D call TRBD2 (5 bases). From germline, CDR1 is MNHEY and CDR2 SVGEGT. Trimming left V 2 bases short and J 0 bases short, with 10 bases between. There are 15 residues in the CDR3. CDR3 nucleotide sequence: TGTGCCAGCAGTTACGGTGACTACGACCAAGAGACCCAGTACTTC. Protein sequence: CASSYGDYDQETQYF.